A single T cell receptor (beta chain) is shown here with its context. Its antigen is as yet unknown. V was pared by 10 bases and J by 3 bases, with 5 bases of the junction left unmatched. From germline, CDR1 is MDHEN and CDR2 SYDVKM. This CDR3 is 12 amino acids long. Clones were sequenced by immunoSEQ multiplex PCR, and TCRdb holds only the in-frame ones, with some missing. The repertoire includes around 99,000 clones, approximately 91% of them detected once, and 13% sits in the top ten. This sample is part of a study of T cell responses to AZD1222 COVID-19 vaccine. Findings and caveats of the study: Spike-wide vaccine-associated CD4 TCRs dominated at 160-218 and 743-854. It was only 6 or 7 AZD1222 recipients who were seropositive at baseline. Nearly half of spike-specific TCRs reportedly go after variant regions that carry no mutations.

The sequenced sample was peripheral blood, obtained on day 0 of MenACWY control vaccination. The TCR comes from an adult in good health. The J gene is TRBJ1-2, the V gene TRBV28; 7 bases map to TRBD1. This CDR3 reads CATRQGDYGYTF. The CDR3 nucleotides read TGTGCCACTCGACAGGGTGACTATGGCTACACCTTC.